This TCR beta chain was captured by sequencing in a study of cytomegalovirus exposure and HLA in healthy donors. The PCR had 60 Vbeta and 13 Jbeta primers. Generated by immunoSEQ multiplex PCR, the TCRdb table keeps only in-frame clones and is missing some. Of about 100,000 clones listed, about three quarters were seen once; the top ten hold over 5%. The sequence came from a female donor in good health and CMV-seropositive. Sequencing was performed on PBMCs.

CDR3 residues: CASSLGGTGSLSGANVLTF. The CDR3 bases are TGCGCCAGCAGCTTGGGGGGGACAGGCTCTCTCTCTGGGGCCAACGTCCTGACTTTC. This chain links TRBV5-1 with TRBJ2-6; 8 bases agree with TRBD1. Germline CDR1 SGHRS, CDR2 YFSETQ. The ends lost 0 bases at V and 0 bases at J; junction bases unmatched: 8. CDR3 length equals 19 residues. Together with reference TRBV5-1 and TRBJ2-6, the CDR3 gives the full variable domain: KAGVTQTPRYLIKTRGQQVTLSCSPISGHRSVSWYQQTPGQGLQFLFEYFSETQRNKGNFPGRFSGRQFSNSRSEMNVSTLELGDSALYLCASSLGGTGSLSGANVLTFGAGSRLTVL.